This T cell receptor beta chain originates from a study of human T cells and chemical hapten exposure. Overall study findings and caveats: All donors were alopecia patients, so their immunity may differ from that of healthy people.

Individual cDNA molecules in this library carried unique molecular identifiers. Authors' processing steps: Samples had a median of 95,638 TCRs, ranging roughly 20,000 to 750,000. TCRdb re-called the RACE reads with MiXCR, one entry per CDR3 protein. TCRdb's processing, not the authors' own work, is the source of the V and J calls. There are roughly 380,000 distinct CDR3 sequences in the sample; 4.8% occur only once, and under 2.5% lies in the top ten. The CDR3 is 15 amino acids. Deletions cut 4 bases from V and 2 bases from J, with 12 bases between. CDR1 SGHRS and CDR2 YFSETQ come from the germline V gene. This sample's time point: patch test 1, 2 weeks after DPC sensitization. Regarding treatment: therapeutic diphenylcyclopropenone sensitization with weekly scalp DPC. Total RNA came from unfractionated whole blood. This clonotype was observed at least ten times. Its specificity is unknown.

Sequencing was performed on whole blood, taken in connection with sensitization to the hapten diphenylcyclopropenone (DPC). V usage is TRBV5-1 and J usage is TRBJ1-4; a possible D gene is TRBD1 (5 bases). The sequence came from a woman in her forties or fifties with alopecia areata. Some clones in this sample may be carry-over from other donors' samples. CDR3 sequence reads: CASSMKTDTNEKLFF. CDR3 nucleotide sequence: TGCGCCAGCAGCATGAAGACAGATACTAATGAAAAACTGTTTTTT.